This T cell receptor (beta chain) was observed in a study of CD8+ T cells in alopecia areata. Collected material from alopecia areata patients comprised lesional scalp punch biopsies and peripheral blood. This clone was recorded a few times. Its matching antigen is unknown. With 0 bases removed from V and 6 bases from J, the gap between germline ends came to 6 bases. From germline, CDR1 is SGDLS and CDR2 YYNGEE. The CDR3 has 12 amino acids. Study outcomes and limitations: Sequencing of scalp samples also includes resident alphabeta T cells from normal skin.

Reverse transcription of extracted RNA yielded cDNA, which provided the sequencing template. Clones were read by immunoSEQ multiplex PCR, and TCRdb kept only the in-frame ones, dropping some. In the table there are 150,000 or so clones, 45% to 55% of which are singletons. This clonotype was obtained from a human donor with alopecia areata. V is TRBV9 and J is TRBJ1-2; tentatively, D is TRBD1 (5 bases). The source material was CD8+ T cells sorted from blood, sampled at week 0. CDR3 sequence (DNA): TGTGCCAGCAGCGTAGGAGGGGATGGCTACACCTTC. Protein: CASSVGGDGYTF.